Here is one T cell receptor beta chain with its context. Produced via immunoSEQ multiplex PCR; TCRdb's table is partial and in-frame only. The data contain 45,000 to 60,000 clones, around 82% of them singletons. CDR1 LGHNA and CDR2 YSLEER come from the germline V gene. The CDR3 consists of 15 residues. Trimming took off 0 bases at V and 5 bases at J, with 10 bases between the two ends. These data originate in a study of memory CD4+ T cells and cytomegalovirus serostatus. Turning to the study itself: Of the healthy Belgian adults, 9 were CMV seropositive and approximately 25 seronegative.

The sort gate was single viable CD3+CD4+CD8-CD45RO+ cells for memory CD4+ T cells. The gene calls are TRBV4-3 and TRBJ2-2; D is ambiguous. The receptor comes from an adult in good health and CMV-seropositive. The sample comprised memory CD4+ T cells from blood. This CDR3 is CASSQEGSGTGELFF. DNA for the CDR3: TGCGCCAGCAGCCAAGAGGGATCCGGGACCGGGGAGCTGTTTTTT.